The 15 T cell receptor beta chains in this list originate from one sample, sequenced in a study of early T cells in non-severe SARS-CoV-2 infection. In TCRdb, the 5' RACE reads were re-called with MiXCR into one record per CDR3 protein. The repertoire holds almost 85,000 distinct CDR3 sequences, with 9.5% to 13% as singletons. Material for sequencing was whole blood. The origin of the receptors is an adult who was a healthcare worker with PCR-confirmed SARS-CoV-2 infection or an uninfected control (not recorded which).

This clonotype was recorded many times. This rearrangement joins TRBV7-3 to TRBJ2-1; TRBD2 is a possible D gene (5 bases). This CDR3 has 14 amino acids. Germline V gives CDR1 SGHTA, CDR2 FQGTGA. Trimming pared 5 bases from V and 2 bases from J, leaving 10 bases between. This CDR3 is CASSKAGPYNEQFF. DNA for the CDR3: TGTGCCAGCAGCAAGGCGGGTCCCTACAATGAGCAGTTCTTC. Full variable domain (missing parts from reference TRBV7-3 and TRBJ2-1): GAGVSQTPSNKVTEKGKYVELRCDPISGHTALYWYRQSLGQGPEFLIYFQGTGAADDSGLPNDRFFAVRPEGSVSTLKIQRTERGDSAVYLCASSKAGPYNEQFFGPGTRLTVL.

This clonotype was counted ten times or more. DNA for the CDR3: TGCAGTGCTGTGAGGGCCTCCTACGAGCAGTACTTC. It encodes CSAVRASYEQYF. The chain recombines TRBV20-1 with TRBJ2-7; tentatively, D is TRBD2 (5 bases). The CDR3 is 12 residues long. Germline-derived CDR1 and CDR2 are DFQATT and SNEGSKA (reference sequence). Trimming removed 5 bases at V and 0 bases at J, with 8 bases between.

This clonotype was detected many times. Relative to the germline gene, one junction end is altered; a read error may explain this. The chain uses TRBV6-2 or TRBV6-3 and TRBJ2-7; D gene unclear. CDR3 length: 13 residues. Germline V gives CDR1 MNHEY, CDR2 SVGEGT. The CDR3 spells CASSWTGSYERYF. The CDR3 nucleotides are TGTGCCAGCAGTTGGACCGGCTCCTACGAGCGGTACTTC.

This clonotype was seen repeatedly, ten times or more. This sequence joins TRBV7-9 and TRBJ2-3; 9 bases fit TRBD2. Germline V gene lookup returns CDR1 SEHNR and CDR2 FQNEAQ (reference sequence). Trimming cost V 2 bases and J 7 bases; bases outside gene matches: 10. The CDR3 has 16 amino acids. The CDR3 reads CASSLLPAGGLNTQYF. The CDR3 DNA is TGTGCCAGCAGCTTATTGCCAGCGGGGGGCTTGAATACGCAGTATTTT. The complete variable domain, with remaining parts taken from reference TRBV7-9 and TRBJ2-3, reads DTGVSQNPRHKITKRGQNVTFRCDPISEHNRLYWYRQTLGQGPEFLTYFQNEAQLEKSRLLSDRFSAERPKGSFSTLEIQRTEQGDSAMYLCASSLLPAGGLNTQYFGPGTRLTVL.

CDR3 DNA sequence: TGCGCCAGCAGCTTGGAGGCGAACACCGGGGAGCTGTTTTTT. It codes for CASSLEANTGELFF. The chain uses TRBV5-1 and TRBJ2-2; the D is unclear. Germline V gene sequence: CDR1 SGHRS, CDR2 YFSETQ. V lost 0 bases, J lost 0 bases, and 3 bases lay in between. CDR3 length: 14 residues.

This clonotype was counted ten times or more. V is TRBV12-3 or TRBV12-4 and J is TRBJ1-4; no firm D call. The V gene lost 3 bases and the J gene lost 2 bases, with 7 bases spanning the gap. This CDR3 comprises 14 residues. The CDR3 here is CASSFGRTNEKLFF. The CDR3 DNA reads TGTGCCAGCAGTTTTGGACGGACTAATGAAAAACTGTTTTTT.

This clonotype was observed many times. The rearrangement links TRBV18 to TRBJ2-4; 7 bases are shared with TRBD1. After removal of 5 bases from V and 8 bases from J, the junction contained 9 bases not matched to a gene. This CDR3 has 14 residues. Germline values: CDR1 KGHSH, CDR2 LQKENI. CDR3 nucleotide sequence: TGTGCCAGCTCAACATCCGGGACAGCGGACATTCAGTACTTC. It translates to CASSTSGTADIQYF. Full variable domain (missing parts from reference TRBV18 and TRBJ2-4): NAGVMQNPRHLVRRRGQEARLRCSPMKGHSHVYWYRQLPEEGLKFMVYLQKENIIDESGMPKERFSAEFPKEGPSILRIQQVVRGDSAAYFCASSTSGTADIQYFGAGTRLSVL.

This rearrangement joins TRBV5-1 to TRBJ2-7; tentatively, D is TRBD1 (6 bases). The CDR3 length is 15 residues. V was clipped by 4 bases and J by 0 bases, with 14 bases between them. The germline CDR1 and CDR2 sequences are SGHRS and YFSETQ. Here the CDR3 DNA reads TGCGCCAGCAGCCTAGGACAGAGATCCTCCTACGAGCAGTACTTC. It is translated as CASSLGQRSSYEQYF.

This clonotype was detected ten times or more. The chain links TRBV10-2 to TRBJ2-2; 7 bases match TRBD2. The CDR3 totals 18 residues. Looked up from germline, CDR1 is WSHSY and CDR2 is SAAADI. V shed 4 bases and J 0 bases; nucleotides not matched to a gene: 11. CDR3 sequence: CASSGGGLLATNTGELFF. The CDR3 nucleotides are TGCGCCAGCAGTGGGGGAGGGCTACTCGCGACGAACACCGGGGAGCTGTTTTTT.

This clonotype has only a few counts. V gene TRBV14 combines with J gene TRBJ1-2; TRBD1 agrees at 11 bases. The CDR3 sequence is 16 residues long. In germline, CDR1 is SGHDN, CDR2 FVKESK. With 3 bases clipped from V and 3 bases from J, the junction kept 6 bases outside the gene matches. CDR3 coding DNA: TGTGCCAGCAGCCATGGGACAGGGGGATTCGACTATGGCTACACCTTC. Its translation is CASSHGTGGFDYGYTF. Full variable domain (rest looked up from reference TRBV14 and TRBJ1-2): EAGVTQFPSHSVIEKGQTVTLRCDPISGHDNLYWYRRVMGKEIKFLLHFVKESKQDESGMPNNRFLAERTGGTYSTLKVQPAELEDSGVYFCASSHGTGGFDYGYTFGSGTRLTVV.

This clonotype was recorded many times. The chain recombines TRBV29-1 with TRBJ2-7; D remains ambiguous. The CDR3 is made up of 12 amino acids. Germline-derived CDR1 and CDR2 are SQVTM and ANQGSEA. V was shortened by 0 bases and J by 4 bases, with 7 bases between the two germline ends. The CDR3 nucleotides are TGCAGCGTTGAAGATTTACAATACGAGCAGTACTTC. Translation: CSVEDLQYEQYF.

This clonotype has a count of ten or more. The chain joins TRBV20-1 to TRBJ1-1; no firm D call. This CDR3 has 14 amino acids. V lost 4 bases and J lost 0, with 12 bases in between. Germline V gives CDR1 DFQATT, CDR2 SNEGSKA (reference sequence). CDR3 coding DNA: TGCAGTGCTAAGGAGGGAGCCATGAACACTGAAGCTTTCTTT. Its protein is CSAKEGAMNTEAFF.

This clonotype was detected many times. V and J are TRBV5-1 and TRBJ2-1; TRBD2 agrees at 8 bases. V trimming: 0 bases; J trimming: 9 bases; junction bases outside the gene matches: 2. The CDR3 is 13 residues long. Germline V lookup: CDR1 SGHRS, CDR2 YFSETQ. DNA for the CDR3: TGCGCCAGCAGCTTGGGGGCGGGAGGTGAGCAGTTCTTC. Translating gives CASSLGAGGEQFF.

Many counts were recorded for this clonotype. V and J are TRBV20-1 and TRBJ1-1; D may be TRBD1 (5 bases). This CDR3 is built from 16 residues. Between the trimmed V and J ends, which lost 0 bases and 0 bases, there was a span of 14 bases. From germline, CDR1 is DFQATT and CDR2 SNEGSKA (reference sequence). The CDR3 region is CSARDRGQGLNTEAFF. The DNA for the CDR3 is TGCAGTGCTAGAGATCGAGGGCAGGGTCTGAACACTGAAGCTTTCTTT.

This clonotype was picked up a small number of times. This rearrangement joins TRBV7-9 to TRBJ2-2, with D perhaps matching TRBD1 (5 bases). The CDR3 is 17 amino acids. Trimming removed 2 bases from V and 3 bases from J, with 16 bases in between. From germline, CDR1 is SEHNR and CDR2 FQNEAQ (reference sequence). CDR3 sequence reads: CASSLPLRTSDTGELFF. The CDR3 bases are TGTGCCAGCAGCTTACCCCTCAGGACATCGGACACCGGGGAGCTGTTTTTT.